This T cell receptor (beta chain) was identified during a study of shared clonotypes between healthy human individuals. Using immunoSEQ multiplex PCR, the repertoire was profiled, and TCRdb retains in-frame clones only, with some absent. The table includes millions of clones, under 95% detected once. CDR1 MGHRA and CDR2 YSYEKL come from the germline V gene. The V and J ends lost 1 base and 2 bases, in that order; junction bases with no gene match: 12. The CDR3 runs 18 residues. Terminally differentiated effector memory CD45RA+ cells were excluded by CCR7 positive selection of CD45RO-negative cells. The chain links TRBV4-1 to TRBJ2-5; 8 bases agree with TRBD2. Specimen: naive CD8+ T cells from PBMCs. This clonotype was obtained from a man aged 18-30 years in good health. Some clones in this sample may be carry-over from other donors' samples. CDR3 protein: CASSQGMGMVAGQETQYF. The CDR3 DNA sequence: TGCGCCAGCAGCCAAGGGATGGGAATGGTAGCGGGGCAAGAGACCCAGTACTTC.